Listed here is a single T cell receptor beta chain. The CDR3 contains 16 residues. V lost 4 bases to trimming and J lost 3 bases; unmatched junction nucleotides: 10. Looked up from germline, CDR1 is SGHRS and CDR2 is YFSETQ. This entry is derived from a study of blood T cell repertoires in COVID-19. Study context: Sites in the United States, Italy and Spain provided acute and convalescent COVID-19 samples.

TCRdb's table, derived via immunoSEQ multiplex PCR, lists solely in-frame clones and lacks some. This sample has roughly 430,000 clones, with roughly 88% found just once. This sequence originates from a woman aged 40 to 50 with acute COVID-19. Material: PBMCs or T cells enriched from blood (not recorded which). This sequence joins TRBV5-1 and TRBJ2-1; 7 positions match TRBD1. The CDR3 DNA sequence: TGCGCCAGCAGCCCCAGGACAGGTTTCGGCTACAATGAGCAGTTCTTC. This sequence encodes CASSPRTGFGYNEQFF.